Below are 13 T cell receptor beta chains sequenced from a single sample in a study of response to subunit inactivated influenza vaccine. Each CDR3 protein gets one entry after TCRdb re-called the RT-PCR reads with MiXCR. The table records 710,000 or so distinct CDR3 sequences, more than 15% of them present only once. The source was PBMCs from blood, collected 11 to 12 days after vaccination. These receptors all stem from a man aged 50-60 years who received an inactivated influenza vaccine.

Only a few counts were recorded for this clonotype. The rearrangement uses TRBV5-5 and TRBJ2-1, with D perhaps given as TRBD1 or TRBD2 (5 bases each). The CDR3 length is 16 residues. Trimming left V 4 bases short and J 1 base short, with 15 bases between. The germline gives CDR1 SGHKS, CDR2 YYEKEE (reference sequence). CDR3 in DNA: TGTGCCAGCAGCAACCGGGACGGCCTATCCTACAATGAGCAGTTCTTC. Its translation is CASSNRDGLSYNEQFF.

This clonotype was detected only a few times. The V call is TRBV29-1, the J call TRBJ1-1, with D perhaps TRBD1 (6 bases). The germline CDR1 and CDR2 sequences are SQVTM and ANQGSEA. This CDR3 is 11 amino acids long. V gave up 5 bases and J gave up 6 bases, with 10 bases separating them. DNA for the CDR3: TGCAGCGTTAGGACAGAGGCTGAAGCTTTCTTT. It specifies CSVRTEAEAFF.

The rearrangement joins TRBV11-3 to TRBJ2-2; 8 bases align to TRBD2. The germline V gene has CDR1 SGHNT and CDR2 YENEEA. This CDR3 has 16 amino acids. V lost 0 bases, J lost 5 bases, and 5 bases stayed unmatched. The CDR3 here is CASSLDSGTRTGELFF. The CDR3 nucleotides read TGTGCCAGCAGCTTAGATAGCGGGACCCGTACCGGGGAGCTGTTTTTT.

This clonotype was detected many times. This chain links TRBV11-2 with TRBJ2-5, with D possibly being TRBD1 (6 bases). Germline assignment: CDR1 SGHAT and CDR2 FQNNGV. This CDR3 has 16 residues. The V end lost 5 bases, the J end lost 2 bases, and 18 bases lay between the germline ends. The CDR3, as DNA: TGTGCCAGCAGCCCAAGGGTGGGGGCCGGACAAGAGACCCAGTACTTC. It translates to CASSPRVGAGQETQYF.

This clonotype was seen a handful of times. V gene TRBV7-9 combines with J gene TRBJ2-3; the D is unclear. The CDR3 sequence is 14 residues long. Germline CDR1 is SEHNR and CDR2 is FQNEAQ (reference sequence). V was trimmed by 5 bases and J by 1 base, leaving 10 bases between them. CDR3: CASSPTYGTDTQYF. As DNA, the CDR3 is TGTGCCAGCAGCCCGACGTATGGCACAGATACGCAGTATTTT.

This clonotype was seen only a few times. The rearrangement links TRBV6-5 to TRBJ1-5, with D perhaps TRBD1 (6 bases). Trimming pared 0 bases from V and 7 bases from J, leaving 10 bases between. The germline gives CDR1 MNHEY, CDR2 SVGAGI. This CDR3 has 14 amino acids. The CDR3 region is CASSYSGGPQPQHF. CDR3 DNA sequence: TGTGCCAGCAGTTACTCTGGGGGGCCCCAGCCCCAGCATTTT.

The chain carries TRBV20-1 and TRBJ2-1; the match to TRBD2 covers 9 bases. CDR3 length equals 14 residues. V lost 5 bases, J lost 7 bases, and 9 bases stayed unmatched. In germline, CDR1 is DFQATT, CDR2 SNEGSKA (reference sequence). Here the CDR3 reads CSALAGVPRNEQFF. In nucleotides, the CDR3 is TGCAGTGCTTTAGCGGGAGTCCCCAGGAATGAGCAGTTCTTC.

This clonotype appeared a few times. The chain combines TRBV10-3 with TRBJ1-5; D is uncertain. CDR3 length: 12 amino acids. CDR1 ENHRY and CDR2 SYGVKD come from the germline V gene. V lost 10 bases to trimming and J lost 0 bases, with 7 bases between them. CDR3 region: CARGPSNQPQHF. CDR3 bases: TGTGCCAGAGGACCTAGCAATCAGCCCCAGCATTTT.

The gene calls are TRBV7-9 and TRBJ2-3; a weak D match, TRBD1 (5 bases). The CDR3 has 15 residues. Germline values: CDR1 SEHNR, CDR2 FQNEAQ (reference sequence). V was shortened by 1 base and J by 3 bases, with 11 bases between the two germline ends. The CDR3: CASSLGSGPTDTQYF. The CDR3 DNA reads TGTGCCAGCAGCTTAGGTTCAGGGCCAACAGATACGCAGTATTTT. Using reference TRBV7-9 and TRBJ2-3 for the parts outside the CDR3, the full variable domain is DTGVSQNPRHKITKRGQNVTFRCDPISEHNRLYWYRQTLGQGPEFLTYFQNEAQLEKSRLLSDRFSAERPKGSFSTLEIQRTEQGDSAMYLCASSLGSGPTDTQYFGPGTRLTVL.

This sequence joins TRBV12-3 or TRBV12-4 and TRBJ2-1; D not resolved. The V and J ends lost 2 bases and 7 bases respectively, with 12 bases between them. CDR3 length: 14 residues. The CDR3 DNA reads TGTGCCAGCAGTTTACCCCGCGAGGAAAATGAGCAGTTCTTC. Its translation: CASSLPREENEQFF.

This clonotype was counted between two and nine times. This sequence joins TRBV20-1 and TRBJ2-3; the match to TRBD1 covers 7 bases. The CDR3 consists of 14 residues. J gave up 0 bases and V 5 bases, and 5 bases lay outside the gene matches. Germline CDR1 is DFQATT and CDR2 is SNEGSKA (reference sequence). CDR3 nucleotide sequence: TGCAGTGCTCCGGACAGGTCCAGCACAGATACGCAGTATTTT. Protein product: CSAPDRSSTDTQYF.

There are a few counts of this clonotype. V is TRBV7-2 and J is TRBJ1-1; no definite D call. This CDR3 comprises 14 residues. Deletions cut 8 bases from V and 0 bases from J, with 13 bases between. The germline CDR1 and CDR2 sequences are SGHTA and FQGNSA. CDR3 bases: TGTGCCAGCGGATTTAGGTCCATGAACACTGAAGCTTTCTTT. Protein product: CASGFRSMNTEAFF.

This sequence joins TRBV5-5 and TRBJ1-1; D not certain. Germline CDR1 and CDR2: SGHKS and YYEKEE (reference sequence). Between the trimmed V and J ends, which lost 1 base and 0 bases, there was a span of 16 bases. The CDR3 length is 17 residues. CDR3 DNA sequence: TGTGCCAGCAGCTTGACCTTTTTTGCGGCTCTGAACACTGAAGCTTTCTTT. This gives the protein CASSLTFFAALNTEAFF.